The sequence of this TCR beta chain was determined in a study of blood T cell repertoires in COVID-19. This clone was detected only a few times. Profiled with immunoSEQ multiplex PCR; TCRdb holds only in-frame clones, not every one. The sample holds some 330,000 clones, about nine tenths seen once. The CDR3 is 14 residues long. Germline CDR1 PRHDT, CDR2 FYEKMQ (reference sequence). V lost 5 bases and J lost 17, with 22 bases in between. The chain couples TRBV13 to TRBJ1-6; D perhaps matches TRBD1 (6 bases). Sequenced: peripheral blood. This clonotype originated in a woman in her thirties with COVID-19, enrolled during active disease. The CDR3 spells CASSPGRTGGEVHF. In nucleotides, the CDR3 is TGTGCCAGCAGCCCCGGAAGGACTGGGGGCGAGGTCCACTTT.